A single sample gave rise to the 8 T cell receptor beta chains below, sequenced in a study of T cells in Graves' hyperthyroidism and ophthalmopathy. Amplification yielded TCR beta CDR3 regions, with RNA transcripts as the source. When the TCR CDR3 underwent first-round RT-PCR, the HTBI primer set was used. TCRdb processed the multiplex PCR reads anew with MiXCR; each CDR3 protein has one entry. The table has around 350,000 distinct CDR3 sequences, over 10% seen once. Sequences were obtained from blood. The receptors derive from a woman younger than 30 with Graves' hyperthyroidism.

This clonotype was counted many times. The chain has TRBV11-2 and TRBJ2-7, with D tentatively TRBD1 (7 bases). The CDR3 has 16 residues. V lost 5 bases, J lost 4 bases, and 21 bases lay in between. Germline assignment: CDR1 SGHAT and CDR2 FQNNGV. For the CDR3, the DNA is TGTGCCAGCAGCCAAAACTTACCAGCAGGGGGGTACGAGCAGTACTTC. Its protein is CASSQNLPAGGYEQYF. Drawing the rest from reference TRBV11-2 and TRBJ2-7, the complete variable domain is EAGVAQSPRYKIIEKRQSVAFWCNPISGHATLYWYQQILGQGPKLLIQFQNNGVVDDSQLPKDRFSAERLKGVDSTLKIQPAKLEDSAVYLCASSQNLPAGGYEQYFGPGTRLTVT.

This clonotype has a count of ten or more. This sequence joins TRBV10-3 and TRBJ1-2; maybe TRBD1 (6 bases). The V and J ends lost 6 bases and 5 bases respectively, with 13 bases between them. Per the germline V gene, CDR1 is ENHRY and CDR2 is SYGVKD. The CDR3 spans 13 residues. The CDR3 DNA follows: TGTGCCATCAGCACGCAGGGGCAATATGGCTACACCTTC. Its protein is CAISTQGQYGYTF.

This clonotype was counted ten times or more. The rearrangement uses TRBV7-2 and TRBJ2-5; no definite D call. Germline-derived CDR1 and CDR2 are SGHTA and FQGNSA. V was cut by 1 base and J by 3 bases, with 9 bases left in between. This CDR3 is built from 14 residues. Here the CDR3 DNA reads TGTGCCAGCAGCTTAGAGTATCTGGAAGAGACCCAGTACTTC. Translated, it gives CASSLEYLEETQYF.

This clonotype was observed at least ten times. The chain joins TRBV2 to TRBJ2-5; TRBD1 matches at 7 bases. The CDR3 covers 13 residues. Germline V gives CDR1 SNHLY, CDR2 FYNNEI. With 8 bases clipped from V and 1 base from J, the junction kept 4 bases outside the gene matches. CDR3 nucleotide sequence: TGTGCCAGCCAGGGGGAGACCCAAGAGACCCAGTACTTC. It codes for CASQGETQETQYF.

The chain has TRBV14 and TRBJ2-1, with D unclear. V dropped 1 base and J dropped 2 bases, with 3 bases sitting between them. Germline V gene lookup returns CDR1 SGHDN and CDR2 FVKESK. CDR3 length equals 13 residues. The CDR3 bases are TGTGCCAGCAGCCAAGCGACCTACAATGAGCAGTTCTTC. Translation gives CASSQATYNEQFF.

This clonotype came up many times. CDR3 region: CAWSRGRNEQFF. The CDR3 region has the DNA TGTGCCTGGAGTCGCGGAAGAAATGAGCAGTTCTTC. This chain links TRBV30 with TRBJ2-1; D not resolved. Trimming left V 2 bases short and J 7 bases short, with 9 bases between. Germline V gene lookup returns CDR1 GTSNPN and CDR2 SVGIG (reference sequence). The CDR3 extends over 12 amino acids.

Ten or more counts support this clonotype. The genes are TRBV12-3 or TRBV12-4 and TRBJ2-7; maybe TRBD2 (6 bases). The CDR3 loop spans 16 amino acids. Trimming stripped 2 bases from V and 7 bases from J, with 21 bases between. The CDR3 reads CASSLRLHGKTREQYF. The CDR3 DNA is TGTGCCAGCAGTTTAAGGCTACATGGGAAGACTAGAGAGCAGTACTTC.

This clonotype was seen a few times. This chain joins TRBV4-3 and TRBJ2-5, with TRBD2 matching 7 bases. This CDR3 has 14 residues. Trimming cost V 3 bases and J 4 bases; bases outside gene matches: 5. Looked up from germline, CDR1 is LGHNA and CDR2 is YSLEER. CDR3 in DNA: TGCGCCAGCAGCCAGCGGGAGAGGGGAGAGACCCAGTACTTC. Protein product: CASSQRERGETQYF.